Below, one T cell receptor beta chain is given with its context. This clone has a handful of counts. The antigen it binds to is not known. Base qualities are missing; no much larger clone stands one base away. The data belong to a study of beta chain features in type 1 diabetes (dated by TCRdb to the late 2010s). For the wider study: Patients and healthy donors did not differ in mean age, gender distribution, total cell number or subset yield. A total of just under 110,000,000 sorted cells were examined across all samples, and RNA yield correlated strongly with the number of cells per subset. The study compared TCRB repertoires of sorted circulating CD4+ T cell subsets between recently diagnosed type 1 diabetes patients and matched healthy donors. Regulatory and stem cell-like memory subsets were obtained from only 8 patients and roughly eight healthy donors, while naive and central memory subsets were obtained from all 28 donors. General conclusions and limits of the study: At VDJ recombination sites, type 1 diabetes patients had fewer insertions and more deleted nucleotides, which implies abnormalities in thymic rearrangement. Shorter templates might have been favored by PCR, but patient and control samples were amplified and corrected together, so both groups would have been affected equally by any skew. Naive, central memory and regulatory TCRB repertoires appeared to be more alike among patients than among healthy donors. Because cDNA was sequenced instead of genomic DNA, activated cells with high expression could be over-represented, although the groups did not differ in activation or CD3 levels. A moderate but significant shortening of TCRB CDR3 length was observed in type 1 diabetes patients in all four CD4+ subsets. HLA sub-analyses involved small numbers of individuals, so any influence of HLA type on TCRB rearrangement remained unresolved.

Each donor gave one peripheral blood draw, around 100 mL on average, collected into heparinised tubes. Naive, central memory, regulatory and stem cell-like memory CD4+ T cells were sorted on a BD FACSAria II using a panel including CD45RO, CCR7, CD25, CD127, CD95 and CD27. Purity was above 98% for every sorted population. PBMCs were separated immediately by Lymphoprep density gradient centrifugation and were stained directly, without being cultured. To minimize batch effects, samples were stained and sorted in pairs, one healthy donor with one patient per experiment. All of the isolated RNA was reverse transcribed with the High Capacity cDNA Reverse Transcription Kit, so expressed TCRB transcripts were sequenced. Deep immunoSEQ sequencing was performed on naive, central memory and regulatory T cell samples, with an average of approximately 3.9 million total reads per sample. Sorted cells were lysed in RLT buffer, and RNA was extracted using DNase-treated RNeasy Micro or Mini kits according to cell number. To prevent cross-contamination, each cell subset was processed individually, whereas patient and healthy donor samples were processed jointly. The immunoSEQ multiplex PCR was used to amplify TCRB sequences from cDNA, yielding 87-bp fragments that span the CDR3 region. Sequencing of the amplicons was done on the Illumina HiSeq platform. Concerning the study's data processing: Synthetic template baselines were used to correct PCR bias computationally, reads within Hamming distance 2 were collapsed together, and singletons that could not be merged were discarded. By aligning reads against IMGT, V, D and J genes, CDR3 length, and insertions or deletions at six rearrangement sites were assigned. Within each subset, clonotype counts were normalized to the number of sorted cells before true diversity and Gini coefficients were calculated with the tcR R package. The overlap coefficient, calculated on TCRB nucleotide sequences, was used to measure repertoire sharing. Here the immuneACCESS table is served through TCRdb, limited to in-frame sequences with V and J called. Missing clones are a known gap in these copies; in checked studies unresolved V genes cover under half, and the rest lacks a known reason. D and trimming were read from the DNA, whereas the V and J calls and clone size are those reported in that table. Recorded for this sample are about 150,000 clones; 7.5% to 10% of them occurred a single time. About 0.6% of the sample rests with the top ten.

V is reduced by 3 bases and J by 4 bases, leaving a spacing of 13 bases between them. CDR1 and CDR2 were assigned from the germline V gene (reference sequence) as SGHNT and YYREEE. Including the terminal cysteine and phenylalanine, the CDR3 comprises 14 residues. Only the CDR3 portion is preserved as DNA: 42 bases, with reading frame beginning at the first base. The chain is made from TRBV5-4 and TRBJ2-5, and perhaps TRBD2 as D gene, on 6 matching bases. The clonotype originates from a man between 18 and 29 years old in good health. The sample comprised central memory CD4+ T cells from blood. The DNA is TGTGCCAGCAGCTCCCCCGCGGAGGGAGAGACCCAGTACTTC. Translated, it reads CASSSPAEGETQYF. Outside the CDR3, residues come from the reference TRBV5-4 and TRBJ2-5 proteins, so the full variable domain is: ETGVTQSPTHLIKTRGQQVTLRCSSQSGHNTVSWYQQALGQGPQFIFQYYREEENGRGNFPPRFSGLQFPNYSSELNVNALELDDSALYLCASSSPAEGETQYFGPGTRLLVL.